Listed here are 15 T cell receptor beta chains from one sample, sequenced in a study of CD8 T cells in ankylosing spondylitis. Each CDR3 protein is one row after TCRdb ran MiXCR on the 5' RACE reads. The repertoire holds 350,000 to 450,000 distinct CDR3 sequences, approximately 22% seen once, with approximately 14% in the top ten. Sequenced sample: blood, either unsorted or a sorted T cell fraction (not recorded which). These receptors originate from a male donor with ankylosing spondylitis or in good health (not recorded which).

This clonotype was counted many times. CDR3 sequence: CASSLVGASGVNEQYF. The CDR3 coding sequence is TGTGCCAGCAGTTTAGTGGGGGCTAGCGGAGTAAACGAGCAGTACTTC. The chain recombines TRBV12-3 or TRBV12-4 with TRBJ2-7; perhaps TRBD2 as D (7 bases). The germline V and J ends were trimmed by 1 base and 5 bases, with 18 bases remaining between them. The CDR3 has 16 amino acids.

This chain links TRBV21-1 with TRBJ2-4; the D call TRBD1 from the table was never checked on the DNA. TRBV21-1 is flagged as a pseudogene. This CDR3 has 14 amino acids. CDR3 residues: CASSKVGVENIQYF. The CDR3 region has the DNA TGTGCCAGCAGCAAAGTGGGGGTGGAAAACATTCAGTACTTC.

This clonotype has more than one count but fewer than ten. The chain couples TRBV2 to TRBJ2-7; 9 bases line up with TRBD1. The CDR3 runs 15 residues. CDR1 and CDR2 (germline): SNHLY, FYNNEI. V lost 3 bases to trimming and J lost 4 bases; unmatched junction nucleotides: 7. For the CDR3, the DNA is TGTGCCAGCAGTGAGGGACAGGGCCTGGGGTACGAGCAGTACTTC. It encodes CASSEGQGLGYEQYF. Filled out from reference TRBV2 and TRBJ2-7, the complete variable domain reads EPEVTQTPSHQVTQMGQEVILRCVPISNHLYFYWYRQILGQKVEFLVSFYNNEISEKSEIFDDQFSVERPDGSNFTLKIRSTKLEDSAMYFCASSEGQGLGYEQYFGPGTRLTVT.

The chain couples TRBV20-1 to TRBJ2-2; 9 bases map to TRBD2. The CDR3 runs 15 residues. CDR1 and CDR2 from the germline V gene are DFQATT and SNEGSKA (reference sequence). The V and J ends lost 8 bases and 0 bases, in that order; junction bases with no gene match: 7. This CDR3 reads CSSRGGGANTGELFF. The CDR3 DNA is TGCAGTTCACGCGGCGGGGGGGCGAACACCGGGGAGCTGTTTTTT.

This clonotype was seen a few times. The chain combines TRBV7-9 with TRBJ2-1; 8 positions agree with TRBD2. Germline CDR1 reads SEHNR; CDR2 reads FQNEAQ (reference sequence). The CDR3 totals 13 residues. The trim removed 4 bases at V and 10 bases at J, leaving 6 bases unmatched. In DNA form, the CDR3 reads TGTGCCAGCAGCTCGCTCGGGAGGGGGGAGCAGTTCTTC. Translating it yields CASSSLGRGEQFF.

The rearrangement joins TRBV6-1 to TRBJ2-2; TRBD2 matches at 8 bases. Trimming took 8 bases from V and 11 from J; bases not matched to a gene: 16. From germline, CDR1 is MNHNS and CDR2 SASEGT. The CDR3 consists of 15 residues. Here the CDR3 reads CASVSSGGPLPELFF. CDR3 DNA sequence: TGTGCCAGCGTGTCGAGCGGGGGACCCCTGCCAGAGCTGTTTTTT.

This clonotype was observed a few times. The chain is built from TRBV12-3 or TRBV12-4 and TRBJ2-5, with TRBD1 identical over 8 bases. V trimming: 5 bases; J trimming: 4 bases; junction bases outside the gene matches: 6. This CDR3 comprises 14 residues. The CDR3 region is CASSTQGVLETQYF. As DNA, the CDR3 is TGTGCCAGCAGTACACAGGGGGTGTTAGAGACCCAGTACTTC.

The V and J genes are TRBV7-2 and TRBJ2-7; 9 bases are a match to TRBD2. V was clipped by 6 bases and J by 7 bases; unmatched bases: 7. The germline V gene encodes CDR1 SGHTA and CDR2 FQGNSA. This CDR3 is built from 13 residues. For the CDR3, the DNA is TGTGCCAGCAGAGCTAGCGGGACTGTGGAGCAGTACTTC. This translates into CASRASGTVEQYF.

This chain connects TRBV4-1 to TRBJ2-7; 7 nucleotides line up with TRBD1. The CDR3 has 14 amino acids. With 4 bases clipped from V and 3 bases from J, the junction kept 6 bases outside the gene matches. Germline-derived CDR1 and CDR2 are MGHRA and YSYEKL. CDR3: CASSRDDRDYEQYF. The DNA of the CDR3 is TGCGCCAGCAGCCGGGACGACAGGGACTACGAGCAGTACTTC.

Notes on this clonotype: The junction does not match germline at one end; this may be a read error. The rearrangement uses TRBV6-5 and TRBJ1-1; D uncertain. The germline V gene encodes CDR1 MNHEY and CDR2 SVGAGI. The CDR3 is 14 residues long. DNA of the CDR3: TGTACCAGCAGTTACTCTTCAGTGAACACTGAAGCTTTCTTT. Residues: CTSSYSSVNTEAFF.

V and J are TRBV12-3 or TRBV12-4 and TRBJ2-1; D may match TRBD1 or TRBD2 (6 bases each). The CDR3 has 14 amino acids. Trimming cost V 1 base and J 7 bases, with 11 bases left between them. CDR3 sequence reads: CASSLGGALNEQFF. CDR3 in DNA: TGTGCCAGCAGTTTAGGGGGGGCCTTGAATGAGCAGTTCTTC.

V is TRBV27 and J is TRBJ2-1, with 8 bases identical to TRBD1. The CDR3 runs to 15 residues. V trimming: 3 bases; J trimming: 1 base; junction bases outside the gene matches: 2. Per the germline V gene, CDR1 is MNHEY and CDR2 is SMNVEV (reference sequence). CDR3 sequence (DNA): TGTGCCAGCAGTTTGGACAGGGATTCCTACAATGAGCAGTTCTTC. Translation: CASSLDRDSYNEQFF.

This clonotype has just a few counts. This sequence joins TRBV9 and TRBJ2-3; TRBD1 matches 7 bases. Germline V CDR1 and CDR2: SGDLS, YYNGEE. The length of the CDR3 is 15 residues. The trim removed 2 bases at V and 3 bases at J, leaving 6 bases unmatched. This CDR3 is CASSVQGEKTDTQYF. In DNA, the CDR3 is TGTGCCAGCAGCGTCCAGGGGGAGAAGACAGATACGCAGTATTTT.

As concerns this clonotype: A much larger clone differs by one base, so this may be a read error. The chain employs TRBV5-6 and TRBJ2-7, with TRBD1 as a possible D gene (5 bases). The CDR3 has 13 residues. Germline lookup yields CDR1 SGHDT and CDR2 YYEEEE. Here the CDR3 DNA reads TGTGCCAGCGGCTTGGACAACTCCTACGAGCAGTACTTC. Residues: CASGLDNSYEQYF.

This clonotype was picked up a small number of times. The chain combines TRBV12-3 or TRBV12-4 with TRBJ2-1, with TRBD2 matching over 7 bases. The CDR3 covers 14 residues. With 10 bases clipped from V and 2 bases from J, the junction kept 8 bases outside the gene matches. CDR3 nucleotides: TGTGCCACCTCGCCGGGGGGAACCTACAATGAGCAGTTCTTC. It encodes CATSPGGTYNEQFF.